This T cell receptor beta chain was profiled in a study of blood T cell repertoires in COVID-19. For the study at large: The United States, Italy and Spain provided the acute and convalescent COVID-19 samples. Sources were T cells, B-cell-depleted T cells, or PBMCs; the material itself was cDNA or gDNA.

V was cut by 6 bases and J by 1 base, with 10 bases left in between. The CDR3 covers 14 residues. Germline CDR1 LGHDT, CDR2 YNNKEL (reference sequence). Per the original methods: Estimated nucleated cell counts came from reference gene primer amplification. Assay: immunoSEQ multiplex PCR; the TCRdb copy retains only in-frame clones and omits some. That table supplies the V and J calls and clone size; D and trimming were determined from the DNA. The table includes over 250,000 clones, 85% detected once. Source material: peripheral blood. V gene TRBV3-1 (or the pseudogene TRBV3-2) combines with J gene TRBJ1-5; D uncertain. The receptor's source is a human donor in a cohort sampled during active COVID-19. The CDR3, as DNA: TGTGCCAGCAGTGAAACGGGAAGCAATCAGCCCCAGCATTTT. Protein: CASSETGSNQPQHF.